These T cell receptor beta chains were read from a single sample in a study of cytomegalovirus exposure and HLA in healthy donors. Clones were read by immunoSEQ multiplex PCR, and TCRdb kept only the in-frame ones, dropping some. The sample records under 95,000 clones, roughly 77% being singletons. Material for sequencing was PBMCs. These receptors were taken from a middle-aged woman in good health and CMV-seropositive. Both conserved end residues are part of each CDR3. Fields, in order: J gene, D gene, V gene, clone size, CDR3 protein, CDR3 DNA. A D gene is named only where the DNA matches it firmly. Not all rows give a size; the values are once, few, many and, for expanded clones, a class.

TRBJ1-4 | . | TRBV5-6 | . | CASSSYRVRGATNEKLFF | TGTGCCAGCAGCTCCTACAGGGTCAGGGGTGCAACTAATGAAAAACTGTTTTTT
TRBJ2-1 | TRBD1 | TRBV7-8 | . | CASSSILQGDEQFF | TGTGCCAGCAGCTCCATACTACAGGGGGACGAGCAGTTCTTC
TRBJ1-6 | TRBD1 | TRBV7-9 | . | CASSGRTGESAPLHF | TGTGCCAGCAGCGGACGGACAGGGGAAAGCGCACCCCTCCACTTT
TRBJ2-7 | TRBD2 | TRBV5-6 | . | CASSLRGLAASFYEQYF | TGTGCCAGCAGCTTGAGGGGACTAGCGGCTTCTTTCTACGAGCAGTACTTC
TRBJ2-1 | TRBD1 | TRBV7-8 | . | CASSLTTGRNEQFF | TGTGCCAGCAGCTTAACGACAGGGAGAAATGAGCAGTTCTTC
TRBJ2-1 | . | TRBV9 | . | CASRRDFDNEQFF | TGTGCCAGCAGGAGAGACTTTGACAATGAGCAGTTCTTC
TRBJ1-2 | . | TRBV7-2 | . | CASSLVVQVGGYTF | TGTGCCAGCAGCTTAGTGGTTCAGGTCGGAGGCTACACCTTC
TRBJ1-4 | TRBD1 | TRBV6-1 | once | CASSGTGGISKLFF | TGTGCCAGCAGTGGGACAGGGGGAATCAGTAAACTGTTTTTT
TRBJ1-2 | . | TRBV5-1 | . | CASSPTRPVGEWNYGYTF | TGCGCCAGCAGCCCTACGAGGCCAGTGGGAGAGTGGAACTATGGCTACACCTTC
TRBJ1-5 | . | TRBV19 | . | CASTHGPQEGQPQHF | TGTGCCAGTACCCACGGACCCCAGGAGGGTCAGCCCCAGCATTTT
TRBJ1-1 | . | TRBV14 | few | CASSQVSHEAFF | TGTGCCAGCAGCCAAGTATCACATGAAGCTTTCTTT
TRBJ1-2 | TRBD1 | TRBV15 | . | CATSGGQVLFSNYGYTF | TGTGCCACCAGCGGGGGACAGGTCCTCTTTTCTAACTATGGCTACACCTTC
TRBJ1-1 | . | TRBV7-8 | . | CASNPLSGFRNTEAFF | TGTGCCAGCAACCCACTCTCGGGGTTTCGGAACACTGAAGCTTTCTTT
TRBJ1-1 | . | TRBV7-6 | once | CASSSGLMNTEAFF | TGTGCCAGCAGCTCCGGACTGATGAACACTGAAGCTTTCTTT
TRBJ2-2 | TRBD1 | TRBV4-3 | . | CASSNSRGHDGELFF | TGCGCCAGCAGCAATTCCAGGGGGCATGACGGGGAGCTGTTTTTT
TRBJ1-5 | . | TRBV5-4 | . | CASRKGDGINQPQHF | TGTGCCAGCAGAAAGGGGGACGGAATCAATCAGCCCCAGCATTTT
TRBJ2-1 | TRBD1 | TRBV18 | . | CASSPGTVAEQFF | TGTGCCAGCTCACCCGGGACAGTTGCTGAGCAGTTCTTC
TRBJ2-1 | . | TRBV7-6 | . | CASSLAGAHNEQFF | TGTGCCAGCAGCTTAGCGGGAGCGCACAATGAGCAGTTCTTC